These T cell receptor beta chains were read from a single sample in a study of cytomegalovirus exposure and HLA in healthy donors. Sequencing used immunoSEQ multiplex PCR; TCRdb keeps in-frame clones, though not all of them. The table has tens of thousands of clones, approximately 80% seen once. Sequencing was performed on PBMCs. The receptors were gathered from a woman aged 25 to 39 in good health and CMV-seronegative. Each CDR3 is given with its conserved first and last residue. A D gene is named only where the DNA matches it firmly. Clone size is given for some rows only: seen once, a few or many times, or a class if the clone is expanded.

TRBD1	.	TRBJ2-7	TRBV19	CASSINGQGGYEQYF	TGTGCCAGTAGTATAAACGGACAGGGGGGCTACGAGCAGTACTTC
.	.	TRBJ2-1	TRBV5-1	CASSLQDTARKFF	TGCGCCAGCAGCTTGCAGGACACGGCTCGAAAGTTCTTC
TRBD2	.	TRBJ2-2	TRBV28	CASTAGLDGNTGELFF	TGTGCCAGCACCGCCGGACTAGATGGGAACACCGGGGAGCTGTTTTTT
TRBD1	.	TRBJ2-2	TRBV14	CASSQGRGPNTGELFF	TGTGCCAGCAGCCAAGGCAGGGGGCCGAACACCGGGGAGCTGTTTTTT
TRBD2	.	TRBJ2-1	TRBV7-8	CASSLGGAGGVFF	TGTGCCAGCAGCTTAGGGGGTGCGGGGGGTGTATTCTTC
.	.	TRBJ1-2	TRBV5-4	CASSTVTGSDTGYTF	TGTGCCAGCAGTACGGTAACAGGGAGTGATACTGGCTACACCTTC
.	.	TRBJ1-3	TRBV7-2	CASSPPGPTGNTIYF	TGTGCCAGCAGCCCACCGGGTCCCACTGGAAACACCATATATTTT
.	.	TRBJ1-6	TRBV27	CASTPGGANNSPLHF	TGTGCCAGCACCCCGGGGGGGGCTAATAATTCACCCCTCCACTTT
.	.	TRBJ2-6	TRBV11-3	CASSLGPGLTYSGANVLTF	TGTGCCAGCAGCTTAGGCCCCGGACTTACTTACTCTGGGGCCAACGTCCTGACTTTC
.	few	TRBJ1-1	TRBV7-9	CASSPGAGDIEAFF	TGTGCCAGCAGCCCTGGCGCAGGGGATATTGAAGCTTTCTTT
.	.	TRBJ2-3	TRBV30	CAWRNSGATSTDTQYF	TGTGCCTGGAGAAACTCAGGCGCTACTAGCACAGATACGCAGTATTTT
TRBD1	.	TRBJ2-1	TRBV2	CASSVSGTGNNEQFF	TGTGCCAGCAGTGTTTCCGGGACAGGGAATAATGAGCAGTTCTTC
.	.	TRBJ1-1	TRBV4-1	CASSLLGARGAFF	TGCGCCAGCAGCCTCCTGGGGGCGAGGGGAGCTTTCTTT
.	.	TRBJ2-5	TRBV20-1	CSALGQTQYF	TGCAGTGCTCTTGGCCAGACCCAGTACTTC
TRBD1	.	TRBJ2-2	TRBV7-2	CASSWDRANTGELFF	TGTGCCAGCAGCTGGGACAGGGCGAACACCGGGGAGCTGTTTTTT
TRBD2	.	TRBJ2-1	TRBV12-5	CASGLGTSGGANEQFF	TGTGCTAGTGGTTTGGGTACTAGCGGGGGGGCAAATGAGCAGTTCTTC
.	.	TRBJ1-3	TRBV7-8	CASSFYLAEGNTIYF	TGTGCCAGCAGCTTTTATCTTGCGGAGGGAAACACCATATATTTT
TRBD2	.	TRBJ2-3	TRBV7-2	CASSLGSIAGGLDTQYF	TGTGCCAGCAGCTTAGGTAGTATAGCGGGGGGGCTCGATACGCAGTATTTT
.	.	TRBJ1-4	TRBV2	CAGSKGLEKLFF	TGTGCCGGCTCCAAGGGACTTGAAAAACTGTTTTTT
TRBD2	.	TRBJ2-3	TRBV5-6	CASSWAGGLSTDTQYF	TGTGCCAGCAGCTGGGCGGGGGGGCTAAGCACAGATACGCAGTATTTT
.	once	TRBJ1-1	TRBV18	CASSPPGGSASMNTEAFF	TGTGCCAGCTCACCACCCGGGGGGTCAGCATCAATGAACACTGAAGCTTTCTTT
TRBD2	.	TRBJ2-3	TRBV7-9	CASSPRGAGGPDTQYF	TGTGCCAGCAGCCCCCGAGGAGCGGGGGGGCCGGATACGCAGTATTTT
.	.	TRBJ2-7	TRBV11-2	CASSLVRGPPTYEQYF	TGTGCCAGCAGCTTAGTTAGGGGCCCACCTACCTACGAGCAGTACTTC
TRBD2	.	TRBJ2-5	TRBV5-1	CASGASGLAGGETQYF	TGCGCCAGCGGGGCCTCGGGACTAGCGGGGGGAGAGACCCAGTACTTC
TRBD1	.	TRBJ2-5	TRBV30	CAWSVLGGTGGETQYF	TGTGCCTGGAGTGTACTCGGCGGGACAGGGGGAGAGACCCAGTACTTC
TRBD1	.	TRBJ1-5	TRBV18	CASSGTGDNQPQHF	TGTGCCAGCTCAGGGACAGGGGACAATCAGCCCCAGCATTTT
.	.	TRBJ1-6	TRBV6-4	CASAPGHYNSPLHF	TGTGCCAGCGCACCGGGACACTATAATTCACCCCTCCACTTT
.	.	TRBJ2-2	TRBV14	CASSRRSGLGDTGELFF	TGTGCCAGCAGCAGGAGATCGGGACTGGGGGACACCGGGGAGCTGTTTTTT
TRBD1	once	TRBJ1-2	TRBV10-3	CAIRPRTGGSRYTF	TGTGCCATCCGGCCGAGGACAGGGGGCTCTCGCTACACCTTC
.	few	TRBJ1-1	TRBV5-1	CASSLVLIREDTEAFF	TGCGCCAGCAGCTTGGTTCTCATCCGGGAGGACACTGAAGCTTTCTTT
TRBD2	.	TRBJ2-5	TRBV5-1	CASSFGGGRETQYF	TGCGCCAGCAGCTTCGGCGGGGGAAGAGAGACCCAGTACTTC
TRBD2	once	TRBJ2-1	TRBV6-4	CASSTFLTGGTSNEQFF	TGTGCCAGCAGCACCTTCCTGACGGGTGGGACTAGCAATGAGCAGTTCTTC
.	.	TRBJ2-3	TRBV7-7	CASSTSRNTDTQYF	TGTGCCAGCAGTACTAGCCGAAACACAGATACGCAGTATTTT
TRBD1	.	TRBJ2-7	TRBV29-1	CSAAGQGRTYEQYF	TGCAGCGCCGCGGGACAGGGAAGAACCTACGAGCAGTACTTC
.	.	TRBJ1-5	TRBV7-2	CASSLRTGNQPQHF	TGTGCCAGCAGCCTTAGGACAGGCAATCAGCCCCAGCATTTT
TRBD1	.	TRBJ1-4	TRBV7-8	CASSTQPTGLSEKLFF	TGTGCCAGCAGCACCCAGCCGACAGGGCTTTCTGAAAAACTGTTTTTT
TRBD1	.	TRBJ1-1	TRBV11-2	CASFPGGFNTEAFF	TGTGCCAGCTTCCCAGGGGGCTTTAACACTGAAGCTTTCTTT
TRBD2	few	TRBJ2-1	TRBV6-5	CASRKSAGGGNEQFF	TGTGCCAGCAGAAAGTCTGCGGGGGGGGGAAATGAGCAGTTCTTC
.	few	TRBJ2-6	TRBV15	CATSSQEGVGANVLTF	TGTGCCACCAGCAGCCAAGAAGGGGTAGGGGCCAACGTCCTGACTTTC
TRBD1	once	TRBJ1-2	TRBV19	CASTPGQPNYGYTF	TGTGCCAGTACCCCGGGACAGCCTAACTATGGCTACACCTTC